The entry below describes one T cell receptor (beta chain). Antigen unknown. Of the isolated RNA, all was reverse transcribed, and so the sequenced material was expressed TCRB transcripts. Produced via immunoSEQ multiplex PCR; TCRdb's table is partial and in-frame only. The repertoire consists of approximately 160,000 clones, with roughly 8.1% occurring once and the leading ten covering 0.65%. The record originates from a study of beta chain features in type 1 diabetes. V gave up 5 bases and J gave up 4 bases, with 9 bases separating them. The CDR3 loop spans 14 amino acids. Germline values: CDR1 SGHNT, CDR2 YENEEA. Study-wide results and limits: The cDNA sequencing approach could over-represent high-TCR-expressing cells. Patients and controls would share equally any PCR tilt toward shorter templates.

Sampling consisted of one heparinised blood draw per donor, averaging roughly 110 mL. The sample consisted of central memory CD4+ T cells from blood. This receptor was identified in a man younger than 35 in good health. The V call is TRBV11-3, the J call TRBJ2-6; no firm D call. CDR3 region: CASSDPGGANVLTF. The CDR3 DNA sequence: TGTGCCAGCAGCGATCCCGGGGGGGCCAACGTCCTGACTTTC. The full variable domain, rest sourced from reference TRBV11-3 and TRBJ2-6, is EAGVVQSPRYKIIEKKQPVAFWCNPISGHNTLYWYLQNLGQGPELLIRYENEEAVDDSQLPKDRFSAERLKGVDSTLKIQPAELGDSAVYLCASSDPGGANVLTFGAGSRLTVL.